This record covers a single T cell receptor beta chain. Its matching antigen is unknown. This sample is part of a study of cytomegalovirus exposure and HLA in healthy donors. Study-wide context: Counted in an early data release were approximately 85 million unique TCRs from HLA-typed donors. Overall study findings and caveats: Differences between HLA loci emerged in a later analysis of TCR association rates, with DRB1 most and HLA-C fewest.

This PCR relied on a set of 60 Vbeta primers and 13 Jbeta primers. Only in-frame clones appear in the TCRdb table, and some are missing; sequencing was by immunoSEQ multiplex PCR. The sample holds about 200,000 clones, 65% to 90% seen once. Germline CDR1 is MDHEN and CDR2 is SYDVKM. This CDR3 has 15 residues. V was clipped by 2 bases and J by 2 bases, with 13 bases between them. Healthy bone marrow donors made up the cohort. Although they were nominally healthy when sampled, donors likely had unrecorded immune exposures. The clonotype originates from a woman in her 50s in good health and CMV-seronegative. The V and J genes are TRBV28 and TRBJ2-7; tentative D call: TRBD1 (6 bases). Material for sequencing was PBMCs. CDR3 region: CASSLRQTGTYEQYF. The DNA for the CDR3 is TGTGCCAGCAGTTTAAGACAGACAGGAACCTACGAGCAGTACTTC.